Below are 18 T cell receptor beta chains sequenced from a single sample in a study of shared clonotypes between healthy human individuals. Sequencing was performed with immunoSEQ multiplex PCR; in TCRdb, only in-frame clones are kept and a portion is missing. Altogether about 2.4 million clones are present, roughly 93% being singletons, with the ten largest covering 0.36%. The sample taken for sequencing was naive CD4+ T cells from PBMCs. Subset of the sample: CD45RA+ positively selected. Receptors were obtained from a man aged 18 to 30 in good health. Some clones in this sample may be carry-over from other donors' samples.

The chain couples TRBV4-2 to TRBJ1-2; 8 bases match TRBD1. This CDR3 region has 16 residues. The germline CDR1 and CDR2 sequences are LGHNA and YNFKEQ. The junction had 7 bases not matched to a gene; V was cut back by 0 bases and J by 4 bases. The CDR3 bases are TGTGCCAGCAGCCAAGATCTTAGGACAGGGTTCTATGGCTACACCTTC. Translation: CASSQDLRTGFYGYTF.

This clone was seen a handful of times. This sample also contains other DNA sequences that code for the same CDR3. The chain is built from TRBV7-2 and TRBJ1-5; no clear D. The V and J ends lost 3 bases and 6 bases respectively, with 9 bases between them. This CDR3 comprises 13 residues. Germline V lookup: CDR1 SGHTA, CDR2 FQGNSA. The CDR3 DNA follows: TGTGCCAGCAGCTTGGGTTTAGGTCAGCCCCAGCATTTT. This codes for CASSLGLGQPQHF.

The chain employs TRBV5-5 and TRBJ1-2; no clear D. The germline gives CDR1 SGHKS, CDR2 YYEKEE (reference sequence). The CDR3 consists of 15 residues. The V and J ends lost 0 bases and 3 bases respectively, with 12 bases between them. CDR3: CASSLGRSQHYGYTF. Written as DNA, the CDR3 is TGTGCCAGCAGCTTGGGGCGGAGCCAGCACTATGGCTACACCTTC.

The sample holds one count of this clone. J is TRBJ2-3 and V is TRBV5-6; D call uncertain. This CDR3 comprises 14 residues. Germline CDR1 and CDR2: SGHDT and YYEEEE. V was trimmed by 0 bases and J by 6 bases, leaving 11 bases between them. The CDR3 reads CASSLVLRTDTQYF. The DNA of the CDR3 is TGTGCCAGCAGCTTGGTCCTTAGGACCGATACGCAGTATTTT.

This clone was recorded once. The rearrangement links TRBV7-2 to TRBJ2-1; 9 positions match TRBD1. The V and J ends lost 5 bases and 10 bases, in that order; junction bases with no gene match: 18. The CDR3 spans 17 residues. The germline CDR1 and CDR2 sequences are SGHTA and FQGNSA. For the CDR3, the DNA is TGTGCCAGCAGCCTGATCCCCCTCTTGGACAGGGGCCGGGAGCAGTTCTTC. Translating gives CASSLIPLLDRGREQFF.

This rearrangement joins TRBV4-2 to TRBJ2-3; D not certain. Germline CDR1 LGHNA, CDR2 YNFKEQ. The CDR3 is made up of 14 amino acids. Between the trimmed V and J ends, which lost 0 bases and 6 bases, there was a span of 10 bases. The CDR3 loop is CASSQDQDVDTQYF. The CDR3 DNA sequence: TGTGCCAGCAGCCAAGACCAGGATGTGGATACGCAGTATTTT.

As to this clone: A junction boundary mismatches the germline segment, possibly from a read error. The chain uses TRBV11-2 and TRBJ2-1, with TRBD2 matching 7 bases. Germline assignment: CDR1 SGHAT and CDR2 FQNNGV. CDR3 length equals 12 residues. CDR3 DNA: TGTGCCAGCAGCCCCCACGAGCGGGGCAGCGTCTTC. Translated: CASSPHERGSVF.

The chain uses TRBV19 and TRBJ2-1; tentative D call: TRBD1 (6 bases). The CDR3 is made up of 16 amino acids. Germline CDR1 is LNHDA and CDR2 is SQIVND (reference sequence). Trimming took off 4 bases at V and 0 bases at J, with 13 bases between the two ends. The CDR3 protein is CASSTPGESSYNEQFF. The CDR3 DNA follows: TGTGCCAGTAGTACGCCAGGGGAAAGCTCCTACAATGAGCAGTTCTTC.

This clone turned up a few times. The chain carries TRBV30 and TRBJ1-2; D remains ambiguous. The CDR3 length is 14 residues. CDR1 and CDR2 (germline): GTSNPN, SVGIG (reference sequence). V lost 2 bases, J lost 4 bases, and 14 bases lay in between. The CDR3 protein is CAWSRPGVRYGYTF. The CDR3 nucleotides read TGTGCCTGGAGTAGGCCAGGAGTTCGCTATGGCTACACCTTC.

CDR3 sequence: CASRLERPRKDRENNEQFF. CDR3 nucleotides: TGTGCAAGTCGCTTAGAACGGCCCCGGAAGGACAGAGAGAACAATGAGCAGTTCTTC. The gene calls are TRBV12-2 and TRBJ2-1; the DNA was not used to check the table's D call, TRBD1. TRBV12-2 is deemed a pseudogene. The CDR3 loop spans 19 amino acids.

The CDR3 nucleotides are TGCGCCAGCAGCCAACAACCGGGACAGGGGGCCGGACCGGATACGCAGTATTTT. Its protein product is CASSQQPGQGAGPDTQYF. The chain has TRBV5-1 and TRBJ2-3, with TRBD1 matching 12 bases. The CDR3 loop spans 18 amino acids. Per the germline V gene, CDR1 is SGHRS and CDR2 is YFSETQ. With V trimmed by 4 bases and J by 6 bases, 15 bases remained unmatched.

J is TRBJ1-1 and V is TRBV5-4; 9 bases are a match to TRBD1. The CDR3 contains 14 residues. CDR1 SGHNT and CDR2 YYREEE come from the germline V gene (reference sequence). The V segment lost 4 bases and the J segment 5 bases; nucleotides outside the gene matches: 6. The DNA for the CDR3 is TGTGCCAGCAGCGACGGACAGGGGAGTACTGAAGCTTTCTTT. Its protein product is CASSDGQGSTEAFF. Together with reference TRBV5-4 and TRBJ1-1, the CDR3 gives the full variable domain: ETGVTQSPTHLIKTRGQQVTLRCSSQSGHNTVSWYQQALGQGPQFIFQYYREEENGRGNFPPRFSGLQFPNYSSELNVNALELDDSALYLCASSDGQGSTEAFFGQGTRLTVV.

Concerning this clone itself: Other DNA sequences in the sample encode the same CDR3. The J gene is TRBJ1-1, the V gene TRBV4-1, with 7 bases lining up with TRBD1. CDR1 and CDR2 from the germline V gene are MGHRA and YSYEKL. J gave up 1 base and V 2 bases, and 1 base lay outside the gene matches. The length of the CDR3 is 14 residues. The CDR3 here is CASSQTGANTEAFF. In DNA, the CDR3 is TGCGCCAGCAGCCAAACAGGGGCGAACACTGAAGCTTTCTTT.

The rearrangement links TRBV11-3 to TRBJ1-2; D not certain. Between the trimmed V and J ends, which lost 5 bases and 8 bases, there was a span of 18 bases. The length of the CDR3 is 14 residues. The germline V gene has CDR1 SGHNT and CDR2 YENEEA. The DNA of the CDR3 is TGTGCCAGCAGCGCGGAGCAGGTGTTCCGGGGCTACACCTTC. This codes for CASSAEQVFRGYTF. The full variable domain, with the rest looked up from reference TRBV11-3 and TRBJ1-2, is EAGVVQSPRYKIIEKKQPVAFWCNPISGHNTLYWYLQNLGQGPELLIRYENEEAVDDSQLPKDRFSAERLKGVDSTLKIQPAELGDSAVYLCASSAEQVFRGYTFGSGTRLTVV.

The genes are TRBV7-2 and TRBJ2-1, with D unresolved. Trimming cost V 1 base and J 7 bases, with 11 bases left between them. Germline loops: CDR1 SGHTA, CDR2 FQGNSA. The CDR3 is 14 residues long. Here the CDR3 reads CASSLGPGWNEQFF. The CDR3 DNA reads as TGTGCCAGCAGCTTAGGCCCGGGTTGGAATGAGCAGTTCTTC. Full variable domain (rest looked up from reference TRBV7-2 and TRBJ2-1): GAGVSQSPSNKVTEKGKDVELRCDPISGHTALYWYRQSLGQGLEFLIYFQGNSAPDKSGLPSDRFSAERTGGSVSTLTIQRTQQEDSAVYLCASSLGPGWNEQFFGPGTRLTVL.

This chain links TRBV29-1 with TRBJ2-3; D possibly corresponds to TRBD2 (5 bases). The CDR3 is 15 amino acids. The germline V gene has CDR1 SQVTM and CDR2 ANQGSEA. The V end was cut by 5 bases, the J end by 1 base, with 16 bases between. The CDR3 sequence: CSVSVGRSGTDTQYF. The DNA for the CDR3 is TGCAGCGTTTCTGTTGGGAGATCCGGCACAGATACGCAGTATTTT.

The chain joins TRBV7-2 to TRBJ2-1, with 13 bases matching TRBD2. V gave up 1 base and J gave up 2 bases; unmatched junction bases: 5. This CDR3 spans 18 amino acids. Germline V gives CDR1 SGHTA, CDR2 FQGNSA. The CDR3 bases are TGTGCCAGCAGCTTAGATTGGACTAGCGGGAGTGCCTACAATGAGCAGTTCTTC. Translating gives CASSLDWTSGSAYNEQFF.

The V and J genes are TRBV29-1 and TRBJ2-3; the D is unclear. The CDR3 runs to 13 residues. The germline V gene has CDR1 SQVTM and CDR2 ANQGSEA. V gave up 4 bases and J gave up 5 bases, with 13 bases separating them. This CDR3 is CSVVGFRRDTQYF. As DNA, the CDR3 is TGCAGCGTTGTAGGGTTTAGGAGAGATACGCAGTATTTT.